This is a list of T cell receptor beta chains from one sample in a study of blood T cell repertoires in COVID-19. This table comes from immunoSEQ multiplex PCR, and its TCRdb copy is limited to in-frame clones, with some not included. The table lists over 150,000 clones, roughly nine tenths of them singletons, with 20% to 25% in the top ten. Sequencing was carried out using peripheral blood. The receptor set was obtained from a man between 65 and 85 years old with active or convalescent COVID-19. CDR3s include the opening cysteine and the closing phenylalanine or tryptophan. D genes are given only for firm matches. Clone size is shown for a subset of rows, as once, few, many or a class of expanded clone.

clone_size | d_call | j_call | v_call | cdr3_nt | cdr3_aa
NA | NA | TRBJ2-2 | TRBV5-4 | TGTGCCAGCAGCGGAGCGGTAGGGGGTGGAACCGGGGAGCTGTTTTTT | CASSGAVGGGTGELFF
NA | TRBD2 | TRBJ2-1 | TRBV9 | TGTGCCAGCAGCGTAGCTGAGGGAGGGAATGAGCAGTTCTTC | CASSVAEGGNEQFF
NA | NA | TRBJ1-2 | TRBV21-1 | TGTGCCAGCAGCACCGAGCGGGACACTCAGGGAGGCTACACCTTC | CASSTERDTQGGYTF
NA | NA | TRBJ2-3 | TRBV2 | TGTGCCAGCGGGAAGGGAGTTAGCACAGATACGCAGTATTTT | CASGKGVSTDTQYF
NA | NA | TRBJ1-1 | TRBV5-6 | TGTGCCAGCAGCTTAATTCTACAGGACCGAATCACTGAAGCTTTCTTT | CASSLILQDRITEAFF
NA | TRBD2 | TRBJ2-1 | TRBV7-9 | TGTGCCAGCAGCTTACTAGCGGAGAACAATGAGCAGTTCTTC | CASSLLAENNEQFF
NA | NA | TRBJ1-5 | TRBV6-2/TRBV6-3 | TGTGCCAGCAGTTACGCAGTGAGGAGCAATCAGCCCCAGCATTTT | CASSYAVRSNQPQHF
few | NA | TRBJ1-1 | TRBV10-1 | TGCGCCAGCAGTGAGTCTGGGGGGGGAGCGAACACTGAAGCTTTCTTT | CASSESGGGANTEAFF
NA | NA | TRBJ2-7 | TRBV18 | TGTGCCAGCTCACCAGGGGGGATCCCCTACGAGCAGTACTTC | CASSPGGIPYEQYF
NA | NA | TRBJ1-2 | TRBV7-2 | TGTGCCAGCAGCTCCCTAGGCAGTGTTGGCGGCTACACCTTC | CASSSLGSVGGYTF
NA | TRBD1 | TRBJ2-2 | TRBV4-3 | TGCGCCAGCAGCCAAGCCTCACAGGGGGCGGTTGGCGGCGGGGAGCTGTTTTTT | CASSQASQGAVGGGELFF
NA | TRBD2 | TRBJ2-7 | TRBV7-3 | TGTGCCAGCAGCCCCCGGACTAGCGGTGCCTACGAGCAGTACTTC | CASSPRTSGAYEQYF
NA | NA | TRBJ1-1 | TRBV5-1 | TGCGCCAGCAGCTCCCTGGACAGCCGGAACACTGAAGCTTTCTTT | CASSSLDSRNTEAFF
NA | NA | TRBJ2-5 | TRBV5-4 | TGTGCCAGCAGCTTGGGAGGAGACAGGAGAAAGACCCAGTACTTC | CASSLGGDRRKTQYF
NA | NA | TRBJ2-7 | TRBV6-1 | TGTGCCAGCAGTTATAAGGGGACTTCCTACGAGCAGTACTTC | CASSYKGTSYEQYF
NA | TRBD1 | TRBJ1-1 | TRBV6-5 | TGTGCCAGCCGGGACAGACAGAACACTGAAGCTTTCTTT | CASRDRQNTEAFF
few | NA | TRBJ1-2 | TRBV19 | TGTGCCAGTAGTGTACAGGGTTACTATGGCTACACCTTC | CASSVQGYYGYTF
NA | TRBD1 | TRBJ1-4 | TRBV5-5 | TGTGCCAGCAGCACGACAGGGGCAACTAATGAAAAACTGTTTTTT | CASSTTGATNEKLFF
few | NA | TRBJ1-2 | TRBV30 | TGTGCCTGGAGTGGGGGACTCGGGTACTATGGCTACACCTTC | CAWSGGLGYYGYTF
NA | NA | TRBJ2-3 | TRBV30 | TGTGCCTGGAGTGTAGGTTCGACAGGAAGCACAGATACGCAGTATTTT | CAWSVGSTGSTDTQYF
NA | NA | TRBJ2-7 | TRBV9 | TGTGCCAGCAGCCCCAGAGGAGGACTGATTGCCTACGAGCAGTACTTC | CASSPRGGLIAYEQYF
once | TRBD1 | TRBJ1-2 | TRBV27 | TGTGCCAGCAGTTTATTAGGGAAAAAGGGGGCGGATGGCTATGGCTACACCTTC | CASSLLGKKGADGYGYTF
NA | TRBD1 | TRBJ1-3 | TRBV11-3 | TGTGCCAGCAGCGCCGGGGGACAGGGTCTGGGAAACACCATATATTTT | CASSAGGQGLGNTIYF
NA | TRBD1 | TRBJ1-2 | TRBV7-8 | TGTGCCAGCAGCTTAAGGCAGGGGGCTAACTATGGCTACACCTTC | CASSLRQGANYGYTF
NA | NA | TRBJ1-1 | TRBV19 | TGTGCCAGTAAAACCCGAGGGACATCTAACACTGAAGCTTTCTTT | CASKTRGTSNTEAFF
NA | TRBD1 | TRBJ1-6 | TRBV7-2 | TGTGCCAGCACCGCATCCGGGACAGCGAATTCACCCCTCCACTTT | CASTASGTANSPLHF
NA | TRBD1 | TRBJ2-7 | TRBV7-2 | TGTGCCAGCAGCCCCCGGGACAGGAGCTACGAGCAGTACTTC | CASSPRDRSYEQYF
few | NA | TRBJ2-1 | TRBV7-8 | TGTGCCAGCAGCTCAAACAATGAGCAGTTCTTC | CASSSNNEQFF
once | TRBD2 | TRBJ2-1 | TRBV7-2 | TGTGCCAGCAGTTCCTTCCAGGGACTAGCGGGGTACAATGAGCAGTTCTTC | CASSSFQGLAGYNEQFF
NA | NA | TRBJ1-5 | TRBV5-5 | TGTGCCAGCAGCTCCTTCGCGTCGTATAGCAATCAGCCCCAGCATTTT | CASSSFASYSNQPQHF
NA | NA | TRBJ1-5 | TRBV2 | TGTGCCAGCAGTGTAATAGGGGATCAGCCCCAGCATTTT | CASSVIGDQPQHF
NA | TRBD1 | TRBJ1-6 | TRBV18 | TGTGCCAGCTCACCTGGCAGGGGGTCACCCCTCCACTTT | CASSPGRGSPLHF
once | NA | TRBJ1-2 | TRBV10-1 | TGCGCCAGCAGTGAGGGGACTGCTTATGGCTACACCTTC | CASSEGTAYGYTF